This T cell receptor (beta chain) emerged from a study of OX40 agonist ivuxolimab in advanced cancers. Losses at the gene ends were 3 bases for V and 1 base for J; bases not matched to a gene: 13. The length of the CDR3 is 18 residues. Germline V lookup: CDR1 GTSNPN, CDR2 SVGIG (reference sequence). Produced via immunoSEQ multiplex PCR; TCRdb's table is partial and in-frame only. Among 37,000 or so clones listed, about 85% were seen once. The chain carries TRBV30 and TRBJ1-4, with TRBD1 matching over 8 bases. Material: CD4+ or CD8+ T cells sorted from blood, obtained in a trial of the OX40 agonist ivuxolimab. The sequence came from an adult with an advanced solid tumor such as melanoma, head and neck, liver or kidney cancer. CDR3 nucleotides: TGTGCCTGGAGCCGTAGACAGGGGATATCGCTAACTAATGAAAAACTGTTTTTT. Translation: CAWSRRQGISLTNEKLFF.